Below, one TCR beta chain is given with its context. These data come from a study of blood T cell repertoires in COVID-19. Study-level information: Samples of COVID-19 (acute and convalescent) were obtained from the United States, Italy and Spain. Nucleic acid was either cDNA or gDNA, and it came from T cells, B-cell-depleted T cells, or PBMCs.

As processed by the authors: It was from reference gene primer amplification that nucleated cell counts were estimated. TCRdb's copy holds only in-frame clones and misses some; the assay was immunoSEQ multiplex PCR. V and J calls and clone size are as listed in that table; D and trimming were resolved from the DNA. The top ten clones hold 1.2% of a sample with more than 70,000 clones, approximately 86% of them seen once. Trimming removed 10 bases at V and 0 bases at J, with 14 bases between. The V gene's germline CDR1 is MDHEN and CDR2 SYDVKM. CDR3 size: 14 residues. The sample comprised peripheral blood. This TCR derives from an elderly man with active or convalescent COVID-19. The rearrangement uses TRBV28 and TRBJ2-3; tentative D call: TRBD1 (5 bases). CDR3 in amino acids: CAIRSGISTDTQYF. The DNA of the CDR3 is TGTGCCATCCGATCAGGGATAAGCACAGATACGCAGTATTTT.